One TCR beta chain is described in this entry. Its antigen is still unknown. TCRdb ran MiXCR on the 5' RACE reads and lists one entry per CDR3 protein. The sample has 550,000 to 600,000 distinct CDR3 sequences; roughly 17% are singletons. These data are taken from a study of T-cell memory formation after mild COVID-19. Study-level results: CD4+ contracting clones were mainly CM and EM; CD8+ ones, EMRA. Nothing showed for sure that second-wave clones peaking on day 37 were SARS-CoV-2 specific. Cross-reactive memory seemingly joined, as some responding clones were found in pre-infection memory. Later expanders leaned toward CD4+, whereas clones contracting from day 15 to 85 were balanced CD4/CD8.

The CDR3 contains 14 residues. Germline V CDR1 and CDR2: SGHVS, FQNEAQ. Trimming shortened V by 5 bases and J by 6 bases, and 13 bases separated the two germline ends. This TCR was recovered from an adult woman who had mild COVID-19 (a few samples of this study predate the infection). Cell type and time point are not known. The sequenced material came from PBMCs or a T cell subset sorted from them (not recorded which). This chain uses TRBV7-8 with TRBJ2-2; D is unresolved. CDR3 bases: TGTGCCAGCAGCCGTGAAAGTGGGGCCGGGGAGCTGTTTTTT. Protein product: CASSRESGAGELFF. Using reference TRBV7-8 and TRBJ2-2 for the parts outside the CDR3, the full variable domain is GAGVSQSPRYKVAKRGQDVALRCDPISGHVSLFWYQQALGQGPEFLTYFQNEAQLDKSGLPSDRFFAERPEGSVSTLKIQRTQQEDSAVYLCASSRESGAGELFFGEGSRLTVL.